The sequence of this T cell receptor beta chain was determined in a study of Ad26.COV2.S vaccination and SARS-CoV-2 variants. Study as a whole: The authors gave Ad26.COV2.S intramuscularly, either once or twice 56 days apart. The study's findings and limits: It is possible that the TCR breadth and depth analyses underestimated the total T cell responses. People who got the vaccine had more spike-specific TCR breadth than people who got placebo.

Details on this clone: Antigen unknown.

Indicated treatment: 19 received Ad26.COV2.S at low or high dose, single or two shots; about 5 received placebo; per-sample allocation not given. Day 63 following the first vaccine or placebo injection was when the samples were taken. The administered vaccine (an Ad26 vector) expressed Wuhan-strain SARS-CoV-2 spike. CDR1 and CDR2 (germline): MDHEN, SYDVKM. Trimming shortened V by 3 bases and J by 3 bases, and 11 bases separated the two germline ends. The CDR3 totals 15 residues. Sequencing was performed with immunoSEQ multiplex PCR; in TCRdb, only in-frame clones are kept and a portion is missing. The sample has about 350,000 clones; roughly 90% are singletons.

The chain combines TRBV28 with TRBJ1-4, with D perhaps TRBD1 (5 bases). The sample in question was peripheral blood, obtained in a trial of Ad26.COV2.S vaccine versus placebo. The receptor's source is a person aged 18-60 years who received the Ad26.COV2.S COVID-19 vaccine or a placebo. CDR3 sequence reads: CASSLGSRANEKLFF. CDR3 DNA: TGTGCCAGCAGTTTGGGGAGCAGGGCTAATGAAAAACTGTTTTTT.